The 14 T cell receptor beta chains in this list originate from one sample, sequenced in a study of T-cell memory formation after mild COVID-19. TCRdb used MiXCR to reprocess the 5' RACE reads, holding one entry per CDR3 protein. The sample includes roughly 300,000 distinct CDR3 sequences, less than 9.5% of them seen just once. The sequenced sample was PBMCs or a T cell subset sorted from them (not recorded which). These receptors all come from a man aged 18-30 years who had mild COVID-19 (a few samples of this study predate the infection). Cell type and time point are not known.

The chain links TRBV7-3 to TRBJ2-5; TRBD2 matches 8 bases. Per germline, CDR1 SGHTA and CDR2 FQGTGA. J lost 4 bases, V lost 5 bases, and 9 bases had no gene match. The CDR3 has 15 amino acids. In nucleotides, the CDR3 is TGTGCCAGCAGCACGGGACTAGGACCACGAGAGACCCAGTACTTC. This translates into CASSTGLGPRETQYF.

In this sample, this clonotype turned up a few times. This chain links TRBV7-2 with TRBJ2-3; D is tentatively TRBD1 or TRBD2 (5 bases each). Trimming left V 5 bases short and J 0 bases short, with 12 bases between. The CDR3 has 15 amino acids. Germline CDR1 and CDR2: SGHTA and FQGNSA. The CDR3 nucleotides are TGTGCCAGCAGCCAAGACTGGGGGAGCACAGATACGCAGTATTTT. It is translated as CASSQDWGSTDTQYF.

The chain uses TRBV20-1 and TRBJ2-3; D might be TRBD2 (6 bases). This CDR3 is built from 14 residues. CDR1 DFQATT and CDR2 SNEGSKA come from the germline V gene (reference sequence). V was clipped by 4 bases and J by 6 bases, with 17 bases between them. The CDR3 DNA reads as TGCAGTGCTATTCTGCGGGGACCCCCCGATACGCAGTATTTT. Its translation is CSAILRGPPDTQYF.

This clonotype was picked up a small number of times. The chain carries TRBV7-2 and TRBJ2-2; TRBD2 matches at 9 bases. V dropped 1 base and J dropped 3; count of bases not matched to a gene: 3. The CDR3 contains 16 residues. The germline gives CDR1 SGHTA, CDR2 FQGNSA. CDR3 amino acids: CASSLVPSGDTGELFF. Here the CDR3 DNA reads TGTGCCAGCAGCTTAGTGCCTAGCGGGGACACCGGGGAGCTGTTTTTT.

This clonotype appeared a few times. The chain recombines TRBV30 with TRBJ2-2; perhaps TRBD1 as D (5 bases). CDR3 size: 15 residues. Germline V gene lookup returns CDR1 GTSNPN and CDR2 SVGIG (reference sequence). Deletions cut 0 bases from V and 3 bases from J, with 11 bases between. This CDR3 reads CAWSVDRPDTGELFF. DNA for the CDR3: TGTGCCTGGAGTGTAGACAGACCAGACACCGGGGAGCTGTTTTTT.

This clonotype has just a few counts. This chain joins TRBV7-2 and TRBJ2-7; TRBD2 matches 9 bases. The junction had 7 bases not matched to a gene; V was cut back by 5 bases and J by 2 bases. CDR3 length: 15 amino acids. Germline V gene lookup returns CDR1 SGHTA and CDR2 FQGNSA. In nucleotides, the CDR3 is TGTGCCAGCAGCCCCTTCAGCGGGGGGACCTACGAGCAGTACTTC. It specifies CASSPFSGGTYEQYF. The full variable domain, with the rest looked up from reference TRBV7-2 and TRBJ2-7, is GAGVSQSPSNKVTEKGKDVELRCDPISGHTALYWYRQSLGQGLEFLIYFQGNSAPDKSGLPSDRFSAERTGGSVSTLTIQRTQQEDSAVYLCASSPFSGGTYEQYFGPGTRLTVT.

The chain is built from TRBV12-3 or TRBV12-4 and TRBJ1-3, with 7 bases identical to TRBD1. The CDR3 runs 14 residues. Losses at the gene ends were 7 bases for V and 3 bases for J; bases not matched to a gene: 6. The CDR3 reads CASIETGVGNTIYF. In DNA form, the CDR3 reads TGTGCCAGCATAGAAACAGGGGTTGGAAACACCATATATTTT.

This clonotype has a handful of counts. The chain recombines TRBV11-2 with TRBJ2-3; 8 nucleotides match TRBD1. The CDR3 contains 16 residues. J was trimmed by 1 base and V by 6 bases; bases with no gene match: 9. Germline CDR1 SGHAT, CDR2 FQNNGV. CDR3 DNA: TGTGCCAGCAGTCTACCCTTGGGACAGGGCACAGATACGCAGTATTTT. Its translation is CASSLPLGQGTDTQYF. Based on the CDR3 plus reference TRBV11-2 and TRBJ2-3, the full variable domain is EAGVAQSPRYKIIEKRQSVAFWCNPISGHATLYWYQQILGQGPKLLIQFQNNGVVDDSQLPKDRFSAERLKGVDSTLKIQPAKLEDSAVYLCASSLPLGQGTDTQYFGPGTRLTVL.

A few counts support this clonotype. The V call is TRBV6-9, the J call TRBJ2-5; D is uncertain. In germline, CDR1 is MNHGY, CDR2 SVAAGI. This CDR3 is built from 13 residues. Between the trimmed V and J ends, which lost 1 base and 7 bases, there was a span of 10 bases. CDR3 sequence: CASSYLPGGTQYF. DNA for the CDR3: TGTGCCAGCAGTTATTTGCCGGGCGGGACCCAGTACTTC.

This clonotype was detected ten times or more. This chain links TRBV5-1 with TRBJ2-5; possible D gene TRBD1, 6 bases. Germline V CDR1 and CDR2: SGHRS, YFSETQ. The germline V and J ends were trimmed by 2 bases and 5 bases, with 13 bases remaining between them. The CDR3 has 14 residues. The CDR3 protein is CASSLLGALETQYF. The CDR3 DNA sequence: TGCGCCAGCAGCTTACTGGGGGCGTTGGAGACCCAGTACTTC.

V is TRBV7-2 and J is TRBJ2-1; the D is unclear. The germline V gene encodes CDR1 SGHTA and CDR2 FQGNSA. V was shortened by 5 bases and J by 6 bases, with 11 bases between the two germline ends. The CDR3 has 13 residues. The CDR3 is CASSPYLGNEQFF. CDR3 coding DNA: TGTGCCAGCAGCCCCTATTTGGGCAATGAGCAGTTCTTC. Based on the CDR3 plus reference TRBV7-2 and TRBJ2-1, the full variable domain is GAGVSQSPSNKVTEKGKDVELRCDPISGHTALYWYRQSLGQGLEFLIYFQGNSAPDKSGLPSDRFSAERTGGSVSTLTIQRTQQEDSAVYLCASSPYLGNEQFFGPGTRLTVL.

J is TRBJ1-2 and V is TRBV4-3; maybe TRBD1 (5 bases). This CDR3 comprises 13 residues. The V end was cut by 6 bases, the J end by 7 bases, with 15 bases between. CDR1 LGHNA and CDR2 YSLEER come from the germline V gene. The CDR3 reads CASSLVGGLGYTF. The CDR3 nucleotides read TGCGCCAGCAGTCTAGTGGGGGGTCTTGGCTACACCTTC.

There are a few counts of this clonotype. The chain joins TRBV7-9 to TRBJ2-5; the D gene is possibly TRBD2 (6 bases). Germline values: CDR1 SEHNR, CDR2 FQNEAQ (reference sequence). Trimming shortened V by 3 bases and J by 1 base, and 12 bases separated the two germline ends. The CDR3 is made up of 15 amino acids. Here the CDR3 reads CASSFLSGVQETQYF. The DNA of the CDR3 is TGTGCCAGCAGCTTCCTATCGGGGGTCCAAGAGACCCAGTACTTC.

This clonotype was counted a few times. This rearrangement joins TRBV6-5 to TRBJ2-5; 11 nucleotides match TRBD2. The junction had 8 bases not matched to a gene; V was cut back by 6 bases and J by 5 bases. The CDR3 contains 15 residues. Germline loops: CDR1 MNHEY, CDR2 SVGAGI. This CDR3 reads CASSNLAGGGETQYF. DNA for the CDR3: TGTGCCAGCAGCAACCTAGCGGGGGGCGGGGAGACCCAGTACTTC.